The subject of this entry is one T cell receptor beta chain. V was pared by 6 bases and J by 5 bases, with 2 bases of the junction left unmatched. The germline CDR1 and CDR2 sequences are SQVTM and ANQGSEA. This CDR3 spans 12 amino acids. The record originates from a study of T cell changes during pregnancy in multiple sclerosis. The assay was immunoSEQ multiplex PCR, and TCRdb's table has in-frame clones only and misses some. Of roughly 89,000 clones in the sample, 94% were seen once. The TCR comes from a female donor in good health, enrolled as a control in a pregnancy study. The sequencing here drew on peripheral blood, taken after pregnancy. The gene calls are TRBV29-1 and TRBJ2-5; the match to TRBD2 covers 11 bases. The CDR3 DNA sequence: TGCAGCGTCCGGACTAGCGGGGAGACCCAGTACTTC. This encodes CSVRTSGETQYF.